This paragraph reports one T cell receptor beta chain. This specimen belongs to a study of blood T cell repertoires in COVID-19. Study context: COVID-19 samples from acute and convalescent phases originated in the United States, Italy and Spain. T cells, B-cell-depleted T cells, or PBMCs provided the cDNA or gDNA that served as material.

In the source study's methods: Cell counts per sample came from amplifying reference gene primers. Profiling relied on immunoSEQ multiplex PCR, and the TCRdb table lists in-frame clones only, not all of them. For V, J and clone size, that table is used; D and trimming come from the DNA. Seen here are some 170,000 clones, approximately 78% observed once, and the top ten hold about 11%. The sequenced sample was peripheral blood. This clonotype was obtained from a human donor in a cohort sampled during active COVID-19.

The CDR3 loop is CASSIVGVADTQYF. The CDR3 region has the DNA TGTGCCAGTAGTATAGTGGGAGTCGCAGATACGCAGTATTTT. The V gene is TRBV19, the J gene TRBJ2-3, with D maybe TRBD2 (5 bases). Trimming took off 1 base at V and 4 bases at J, with 9 bases between the two ends. Per germline, CDR1 LNHDA and CDR2 SQIVND (reference sequence). The CDR3 spans 14 residues.